Below, 15 T cell receptor beta chains from the same sample are listed, as sequenced in a study of shared T cell receptors in the human thymus. Some clones are missing from TCRdb's copy, which holds only in-frame ones; the method was immunoSEQ multiplex PCR. The sample has about 500,000 clones, 75% to 80% seen once; the top ten hold roughly 0.013%. These data were also reused for a study on human thymus T cells.

The specimen sequenced was thymocytes. The receptors shown here come from a boy under two years old with a congenital heart defect.

The chain links TRBV4-1 to TRBJ1-1; D is uncertain. The germline V gene has CDR1 MGHRA and CDR2 YSYEKL. This CDR3 has 17 amino acids. V gave up 1 base and J gave up 2 bases, with 17 bases separating them. The CDR3 here is CASSQAGDLYFNTEAFF. The DNA for the CDR3 is TGCGCCAGCAGCCAAGCGGGTGACCTTTATTTTAACACTGAAGCTTTCTTT.

The V call is TRBV21-1, the J call TRBJ2-1; TRBD1 is the table's D call, not checked against the DNA. TRBV21-1 represents a pseudogene. There are 10 residues in the CDR3. The CDR3, as DNA: TGTGCCACCAACAGGCATGAGCAGTTCTTC. It encodes CATNRHEQFF.

The chain uses TRBV4-2 and TRBJ2-1, with TRBD2 matching 13 bases. Germline V gene sequence: CDR1 LGHNA, CDR2 YNFKEQ. Unmatched junction bases numbered 8, after V lost 4 bases and J lost 5 bases. This CDR3 comprises 17 residues. The CDR3 DNA sequence: TGTGCCAGCAGCCGGACTAGCGGGAGTCCCAGGGACAATGAGCAGTTCTTC. It specifies CASSRTSGSPRDNEQFF.

The chain couples TRBV12-5 to TRBJ2-2; 7 bases map to TRBD2. The CDR3 has 13 amino acids. Germline CDR1 reads LGHNT; CDR2 reads FRNRAP. J lost 7 bases, V lost 6 bases, and 5 bases had no gene match. CDR3 residues: CASGGTMDGELFF. The CDR3 bases are TGTGCTAGTGGCGGGACTATGGACGGGGAGCTGTTTTTT.

This chain uses TRBV27 with TRBJ2-7, with D possibly matching TRBD1 (7 bases). CDR1 and CDR2 from the germline V gene are MNHEY and SMNVEV (reference sequence). V was pared by 6 bases and J by 7 bases, with 19 bases between. This CDR3 is built from 14 residues. CDR3 sequence: CASREGAQVQEQYF. The DNA for the CDR3 is TGTGCCAGCAGGGAGGGGGCGCAGGTACAAGAGCAGTACTTC.

This clone was seen only a few times. The chain carries TRBV27 and TRBJ2-7; TRBD1 matches at 9 bases. The CDR3 has 18 amino acids. The trim removed 5 bases at V and 2 bases at J, leaving 16 bases unmatched. CDR1 is MNHEY and CDR2 is SMNVEV in the germline V gene (reference sequence). CDR3 amino acids: CASSPDPGQGSLTYEQYF. The DNA for the CDR3 is TGTGCCAGCAGTCCGGATCCGGGACAGGGTTCCCTGACCTACGAGCAGTACTTC.

The J gene is TRBJ2-5, the V gene TRBV4-2; 9 bases agree with TRBD2. The V gene's germline CDR1 is LGHNA and CDR2 YNFKEQ. CDR3 size: 18 residues. V was pared by 1 base and J by 4 bases, with 13 bases of the junction left unmatched. The CDR3 protein is CASSQGLAGGPGGETQYF. The DNA of the CDR3 is TGTGCCAGCAGCCAAGGGTTGGCGGGAGGGCCTGGGGGAGAGACCCAGTACTTC.

This chain joins TRBV28 and TRBJ1-4; D is possibly TRBD1 (6 bases). The CDR3 runs 11 residues. Trimming cost V 7 bases and J 16 bases, with 16 bases left between them. The germline CDR1 and CDR2 sequences are MDHEN and SYDVKM. CDR3 nucleotides: TGTGCCAGCACCAACAGGGAAAGGCGGTTTTTT. Protein product: CASTNRERRFF. The full variable domain, in which reference TRBV28 and TRBJ1-4 provide the parts outside the CDR3, is DVKVTQSSRYLVKRTGEKVFLECVQDMDHENMFWYRQDPGLGLRLIYFSYDVKMKEKGDIPEGYSVSREKKERFSLILESASTNQTSMYLCASTNRERRFFGSGTQLSVL.

V and J are TRBV9 and TRBJ2-7; weak D call: TRBD2 (6 bases). CDR3 size: 15 residues. Trimming stripped 0 bases from V and 2 bases from J, with 12 bases between. The germline CDR1 and CDR2 sequences are SGDLS and YYNGEE. The CDR3 DNA reads as TGTGCCAGCAGCGTAGGGGGCGGGAATACCTACGAGCAGTACTTC. This translates into CASSVGGGNTYEQYF. Complete variable domain (other parts from reference TRBV9 and TRBJ2-7): DSGVTQTPKHLITATGQRVTLRCSPRSGDLSVYWYQQSLDQGLQFLIQYYNGEERAKGNILERFSAQQFPDLHSELNLSSLELGDSALYFCASSVGGGNTYEQYFGPGTRLTVT.

A few counts support this clone. J is TRBJ2-3 and V is TRBV4-1, with 15 nucleotides matching TRBD2. CDR1 is MGHRA and CDR2 is YSYEKL in the germline V gene. Germline trimming cut 3 bases from V and 2 bases from J; bases unmatched to any gene: 6. The CDR3 extends over 18 amino acids. The CDR3 DNA is TGCGCCAGCAGCCACTCTCGGACTAGCGGGAGGGCCACAGATACGCAGTATTTT. Protein product: CASSHSRTSGRATDTQYF.

The chain combines TRBV7-9 with TRBJ1-1; tentatively, D is TRBD1 (6 bases). Trimming shortened V by 5 bases and J by 3 bases, and 10 bases separated the two germline ends. The CDR3 contains 13 residues. The germline CDR1 and CDR2 sequences are SEHNR and FQNEAQ (reference sequence). The CDR3 bases are TGTGCCAGCAGCCGCAAGGGGGACACTGAAGCTTTCTTT. Translation: CASSRKGDTEAFF.

The chain combines TRBV28 with TRBJ1-5; TRBD1 aligns across 9 bases. The CDR3 spans 16 residues. Germline loops: CDR1 MDHEN, CDR2 SYDVKM. V was clipped by 4 bases and J by 6 bases; unmatched bases: 10. The CDR3 nucleotides read TGTGCCAGCAGTTCCCGTTGGGACAGGGACGGTCAGCCCCAGCATTTT. Translated, it gives CASSSRWDRDGQPQHF.

The J gene is TRBJ2-7, the V gene TRBV27, with 8 bases that match TRBD2. Germline-derived CDR1 and CDR2 are MNHEY and SMNVEV (reference sequence). Trimming removed 6 bases from V and 5 bases from J; junction bases left unmatched: 9. The CDR3 runs 14 residues. CDR3 coding DNA: TGTGCCAGCAGGAGCGGGAGCCCCTTCAACGAGCAGTACTTC. As protein: CASRSGSPFNEQYF.

J is TRBJ2-1 and V is TRBV10-3, with D tentatively TRBD1 (5 bases). CDR3 length: 15 amino acids. The V end was cut by 4 bases, the J end by 4 bases, with 14 bases between. CDR1 and CDR2 (germline): ENHRY, SYGVKD. The CDR3: CAISGLNRSYNEQFF. For the CDR3, the DNA is TGTGCCATCAGTGGGCTGAACAGGAGTTACAATGAGCAGTTCTTC.

The J gene is TRBJ1-5, the V gene TRBV28; a weak D match, TRBD1 (5 bases). CDR1 and CDR2 (germline): MDHEN, SYDVKM. There are 18 residues in the CDR3. Trimming pared 7 bases from V and 0 bases from J, leaving 22 bases between. The CDR3 DNA reads as TGTGCCAGCATCAAAAGGCCCTCGACAGTATATAGCAATCAGCCCCAGCATTTT. It specifies CASIKRPSTVYSNQPQHF.